This is a list of T cell receptor beta chains from one sample in a study of a mutant IDH1 vaccine in newly diagnosed glioma. Sequencing was performed with immunoSEQ multiplex PCR; in TCRdb, only in-frame clones are kept and a portion is missing. This sample has about 120,000 clones, with around 80% found just once. Antigens for these TCRs are unknown. The source was PBMCs, collected from a glioma patient whose treatment included an IDH1 peptide vaccine. These TCRs come from a middle-aged man with glioma. Each CDR3 is given with its conserved first and last residue. D genes are given only for firm matches. A row's size may be missing; if present it is once, few, many or a size class.

NA	TRBV2	NA	TRBJ1-5	TGTGCCAGCAGCTCCTCTGACGGCTATAGCAATCAGCCCCAGCATTTT	CASSSSDGYSNQPQHF
NA	TRBV29-1	TRBD2	TRBJ2-2	TGCAGCGTTGTACTAGCGGGGGACGGGGAGCTGTTTTTT	CSVVLAGDGELFF
NA	TRBV7-9	NA	TRBJ1-1	TGTGCCAGCAGCGGTAACGGGCACACTGAAGCTTTCTTT	CASSGNGHTEAFF
few	TRBV2	TRBD1	TRBJ1-6	TGTGCCAGCAGCGCCTTGAAACAGGGGATCTATACACCCCTCCACTTT	CASSALKQGIYTPLHF
NA	TRBV28	NA	TRBJ2-1	TGTGCCAGCAGTTTGCGGGCCTACTACAATGAGCAGTTCTTC	CASSLRAYYNEQFF
NA	TRBV6-6	NA	TRBJ1-2	TGTGCCAGCAGTTACGAAGGGCCCACTAACTATGGCTACACCTTC	CASSYEGPTNYGYTF
NA	TRBV2	TRBD2	TRBJ2-1	TGTGCCAGCACTCTGCTAGCGGGGGGTTACAATGAGCAGTTCTTC	CASTLLAGGYNEQFF
NA	TRBV27	NA	TRBJ1-3	TGTGCCAGCAGTCCAACGACAGGAACTGGGAGGGGAAACACCATATATTTT	CASSPTTGTGRGNTIYF
NA	TRBV19	TRBD1	TRBJ1-5	TGTGCCACCTCGCCTGGGACAGGGGGCGCGAGCAATCAGCCCCAGCATTTT	CATSPGTGGASNQPQHF
NA	TRBV6-5	NA	TRBJ1-2	TGTGCCAGCAGGAGGAGGGGTGGCTACACCTTC	CASRRRGGYTF
NA	TRBV5-1	NA	TRBJ2-3	TGCGCCAGCAGCTTGGCCCCAGGTAGCACAGATACGCAGTATTTT	CASSLAPGSTDTQYF
NA	TRBV7-2	NA	TRBJ1-6	TGTGCCAGCACGAGAGGGGAAAGGAATTCACCCCTCCACTTT	CASTRGERNSPLHF
NA	TRBV7-9	NA	TRBJ2-3	TGTGCCAGCAGCTCCAGGGCGATAGGTAACACAGATACGCAGTATTTT	CASSSRAIGNTDTQYF
NA	TRBV10-3	NA	TRBJ1-5	TGTGCCGCCTCCGGGACAACAAATCAGCCCCAGCATTTT	CAASGTTNQPQHF
once	TRBV6-6	NA	TRBJ1-2	TGTGCCAGCAGTTACTGGGAGGGTGGGGAGTATGGCTACACCTTC	CASSYWEGGEYGYTF
NA	TRBV20-1	NA	TRBJ1-2	TGCAGTGCGACCCAAGGCACCCGGTACACCTTC	CSATQGTRYTF
once	TRBV7-3	NA	TRBJ2-1	TGTGCCAGCAGCTTCTATTCCCGAGGGGTCAATGAGCAGTTCTTC	CASSFYSRGVNEQFF
NA	TRBV7-6	NA	TRBJ2-2	TGTGCCAGCAGCCGTTCCTGGTCGAACACCGGGGAGCTGTTTTTT	CASSRSWSNTGELFF
NA	TRBV4-3	TRBD1	TRBJ2-7	TGCGCCAGCAGCCAAGATCGGACAGGGGGCTACGAGCAGTACTTC	CASSQDRTGGYEQYF
NA	TRBV10-1	TRBD1	TRBJ2-2	TGCGCCAGCAGTAGGACAGGGGGAACCGGGGAGCTGTTTTTT	CASSRTGGTGELFF
NA	TRBV4-2	NA	TRBJ1-1	TGTGCCAGCAGCCGAGATCTGGGCGCTTCGAACGCTGAAGCTTTCTTT	CASSRDLGASNAEAFF
NA	TRBV5-1	TRBD1	TRBJ1-5	TGCGCCAGCAGCCCGACAGGGCCCAATCAGCCCCAGCATTTT	CASSPTGPNQPQHF
NA	TRBV4-2	TRBD2	TRBJ2-7	TGTGCCAGCAGCCTGTTCTCTAGCGGTATCTACGAGCAGTACTTC	CASSLFSSGIYEQYF
many	TRBV11-2	NA	TRBJ2-3	TGTGCCAGCAGCCTCCGTGGGGGGACCTACGAGTATTTT	CASSLRGGTYEYF
NA	TRBV6-6	NA	TRBJ2-7	TGTGCCAGCAGTCTGTCGGGGGTCTACGAGCAGTACTTC	CASSLSGVYEQYF
NA	TRBV5-1	TRBD1	TRBJ2-7	TGCGCCAGCAGCGGAGGACAGGGGAATATCCACGAGCAGTACTTC	CASSGGQGNIHEQYF
NA	TRBV11-2	NA	TRBJ2-7	TGTGCCAGCAGCTTAGGAGGGCCCCACTACGAGCAGTACTTC	CASSLGGPHYEQYF
NA	TRBV7-2	NA	TRBJ1-5	TGTGCCAGCAGCTTAGGGGGCTCCCCGGGCAATCAGCCCCAGCATTTT	CASSLGGSPGNQPQHF
NA	TRBV9	NA	TRBJ2-7	TGTGCCAGCAGCGTAGGAATTTCCTACGAGCAGTACTTC	CASSVGISYEQYF
NA	TRBV27	NA	TRBJ1-1	TGTGCCAGCAGTTTACTGATGAACACTGAAGCTTTCTTT	CASSLLMNTEAFF
NA	TRBV5-5	NA	TRBJ2-2	TGTGCCAGCAGCTTAACCGGCCTCAACACCGGGGAGCTGTTTTTT	CASSLTGLNTGELFF
NA	TRBV5-5	TRBD1	TRBJ2-7	TGTGCCAGCAGCCACCCGGACAGGCCCCTGAGTGAGCAGTACTTC	CASSHPDRPLSEQYF
NA	TRBV10-3	TRBD2	TRBJ2-2	TGTGCCTCCGGGGGGGCCACCGGGGAGCTGTTTTTT	CASGGATGELFF
few	TRBV10-1	NA	TRBJ2-2	TGCGCCACCGAACCGGAGAACACCGGGGAGCTGTTTTTT	CATEPENTGELFF
NA	TRBV30	TRBD1	TRBJ1-6	TGTGCCTGGACAGGCGGACAGGGGGCGAATTCACCCCTCCACTTT	CAWTGGQGANSPLHF
NA	TRBV7-2	NA	TRBJ2-3	TGTGCCAGCACCTCCCAGCGGCGGAACGCAGATACGCAGTATTTT	CASTSQRRNADTQYF
NA	TRBV25-1	NA	TRBJ2-3	TGTGCCAGCAGACAGAGCACAGATACGCAGTATTTT	CASRQSTDTQYF
NA	TRBV6-5	NA	TRBJ1-2	TGTGCCAGCACCGAGACAGAAAACTATGGCTACACCTTC	CASTETENYGYTF
NA	TRBV11-2	NA	TRBJ1-1	TGTGCCAGCAGCCCGGGCTTCCTCAGCACTGAAGCTTTCTTT	CASSPGFLSTEAFF
NA	TRBV18	TRBD2	TRBJ2-5	TGTGCCAGCTCACCACTAGCGGGGGGGCTCGAGACCCAGTACTTC	CASSPLAGGLETQYF
many	TRBV7-9	NA	TRBJ2-7	TGTGCCAGCAGCAAAAGGGACTCCTACTACGAGCAGTACTTC	CASSKRDSYYEQYF
once	TRBV28	NA	TRBJ2-3	TGTGCCAGCAGTTTGTCCGACTGGGGCAGCACAGATACGCAGTATTTT	CASSLSDWGSTDTQYF
NA	TRBV4-3	TRBD1	TRBJ1-1	TGCGCCAGCAGCCAAGATTATCCAGGGGGCAAGGAAGCTTTCTTT	CASSQDYPGGKEAFF
NA	TRBV29-1	NA	TRBJ2-1	TGCAGCGTTGAGGGCGACAGGGAGGGTTCCTACAATGAGCAGTTCTTC	CSVEGDREGSYNEQFF
NA	TRBV30	TRBD1	TRBJ1-4	TGTGCCTGGAGTTTAGGGGACAGACCTAATGAAAAACTGTTTTTT	CAWSLGDRPNEKLFF
NA	TRBV7-9	TRBD2	TRBJ2-1	TGTGCCAGCAGCTCGACGACGCGGGGGGCCTCCTACAATGAGCAGTTCTTC	CASSSTTRGASYNEQFF
NA	TRBV6-5	NA	TRBJ2-5	TGTGCCAGCAGTTACGCCTCAGCCATGTCGACCCAGTACTTC	CASSYASAMSTQYF
NA	TRBV7-2	TRBD1	TRBJ1-5	TGTGCCAGCAGCTTAGCCCAGGGGGTAAGGAATCAGCCCCAGCATTTT	CASSLAQGVRNQPQHF